The source of this T cell receptor (beta chain) is a study of shared T cell receptors in the human thymus. Regarding this clone: The same CDR3 can be traced to other DNA sequences in this sample.

Looked up from germline, CDR1 is SGHAT and CDR2 is FQNNGV. V lost 0 bases and J lost 7; bases outside the gene matches: 10. The CDR3 covers 18 residues. The repertoire was sequenced with immunoSEQ multiplex PCR; TCRdb's copy has only in-frame clones and lacks some. The sample shows 650,000 to 950,000 clones, around 85% of them seen only once. The same data also went into a second study, on human thymus T cells. That work adds: Thymus pieces cut out during corrective heart surgery were the tissue that was used.

The TCR originated in a girl under three years old with a congenital heart defect. The chain has TRBV11-2 and TRBJ2-1; TRBD2 matches 12 bases. Sequenced: thymocytes. The CDR3 protein is CASSLDPSGGAIRNEQFF. CDR3 DNA sequence: TGTGCCAGCAGCTTAGATCCTAGCGGGGGGGCCATTAGAAATGAGCAGTTCTTC.